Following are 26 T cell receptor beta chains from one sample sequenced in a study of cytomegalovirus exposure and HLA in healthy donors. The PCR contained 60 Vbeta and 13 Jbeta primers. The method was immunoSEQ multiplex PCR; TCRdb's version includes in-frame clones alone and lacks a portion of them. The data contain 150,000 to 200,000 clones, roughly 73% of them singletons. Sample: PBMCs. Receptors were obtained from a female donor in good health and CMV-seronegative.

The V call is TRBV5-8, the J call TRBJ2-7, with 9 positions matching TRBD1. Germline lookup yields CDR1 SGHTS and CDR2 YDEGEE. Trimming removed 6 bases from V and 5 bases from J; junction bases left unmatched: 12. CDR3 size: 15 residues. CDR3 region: CASIAAGTGTHEQYF. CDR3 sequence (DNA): TGTGCCAGCATCGCCGCCGGGACAGGGACCCACGAGCAGTACTTC. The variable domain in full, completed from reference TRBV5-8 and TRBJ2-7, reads EAGVTQSPTHLIKTRGQQATLRCSPISGHTSVYWYQQALGLGLQFLLWYDEGEERNRGNFPPRFSGRQFPNYSSELNVNALELEDSALYLCASIAAGTGTHEQYFGPGTRLTVT.

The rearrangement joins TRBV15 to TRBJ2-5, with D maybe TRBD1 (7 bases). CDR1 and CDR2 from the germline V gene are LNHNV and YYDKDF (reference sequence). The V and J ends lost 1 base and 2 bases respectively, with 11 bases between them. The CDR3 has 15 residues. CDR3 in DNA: TGTGCCACCAGCAGAGGTGCAGGGGGGCAAGAGACCCAGTACTTC. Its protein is CATSRGAGGQETQYF.

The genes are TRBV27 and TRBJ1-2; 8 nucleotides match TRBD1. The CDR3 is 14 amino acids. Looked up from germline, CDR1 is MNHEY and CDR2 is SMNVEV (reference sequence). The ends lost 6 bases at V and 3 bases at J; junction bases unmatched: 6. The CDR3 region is CASRADRADYGYTF. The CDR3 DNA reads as TGTGCCAGCAGAGCGGACAGGGCGGACTATGGCTACACCTTC.

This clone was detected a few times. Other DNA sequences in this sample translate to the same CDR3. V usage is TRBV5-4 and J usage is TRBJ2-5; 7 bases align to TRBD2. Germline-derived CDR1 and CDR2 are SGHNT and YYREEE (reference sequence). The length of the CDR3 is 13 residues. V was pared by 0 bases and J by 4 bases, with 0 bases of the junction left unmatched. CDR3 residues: CASSLAGGETQYF. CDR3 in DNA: TGTGCCAGCAGCTTGGCGGGGGGAGAGACCCAGTACTTC. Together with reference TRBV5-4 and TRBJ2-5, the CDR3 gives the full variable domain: ETGVTQSPTHLIKTRGQQVTLRCSSQSGHNTVSWYQQALGQGPQFIFQYYREEENGRGNFPPRFSGLQFPNYSSELNVNALELDDSALYLCASSLAGGETQYFGPGTRLLVL.

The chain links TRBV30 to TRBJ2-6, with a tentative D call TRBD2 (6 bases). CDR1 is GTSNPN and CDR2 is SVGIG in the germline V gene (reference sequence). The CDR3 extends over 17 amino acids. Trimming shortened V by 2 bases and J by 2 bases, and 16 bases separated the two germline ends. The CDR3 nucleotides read TGTGCCTGGAGTAGTGGCGGAGGGAGCCCTGGGGCCAACGTCCTGACTTTC. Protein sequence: CAWSSGGGSPGANVLTF.

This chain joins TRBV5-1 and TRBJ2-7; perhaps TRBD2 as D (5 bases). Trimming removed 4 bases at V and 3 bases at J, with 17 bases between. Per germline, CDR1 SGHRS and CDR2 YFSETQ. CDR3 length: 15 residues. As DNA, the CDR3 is TGCGCCAGCAGCCCCTCTGAGGGCGGACGCTACGAGCAGTACTTC. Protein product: CASSPSEGGRYEQYF.

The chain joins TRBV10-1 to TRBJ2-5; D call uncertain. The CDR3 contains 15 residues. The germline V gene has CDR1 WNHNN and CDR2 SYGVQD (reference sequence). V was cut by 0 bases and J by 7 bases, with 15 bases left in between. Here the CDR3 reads CASSESNTRFLTQYF. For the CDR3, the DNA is TGCGCCAGCAGTGAGTCTAATACTCGATTCCTGACCCAGTACTTC.

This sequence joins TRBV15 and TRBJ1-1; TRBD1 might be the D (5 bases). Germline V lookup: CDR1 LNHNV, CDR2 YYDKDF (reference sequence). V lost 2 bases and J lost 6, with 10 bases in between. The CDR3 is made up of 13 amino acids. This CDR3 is CATSRKQVAEAFF. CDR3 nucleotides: TGTGCCACCAGCAGAAAACAGGTGGCTGAAGCTTTCTTT.

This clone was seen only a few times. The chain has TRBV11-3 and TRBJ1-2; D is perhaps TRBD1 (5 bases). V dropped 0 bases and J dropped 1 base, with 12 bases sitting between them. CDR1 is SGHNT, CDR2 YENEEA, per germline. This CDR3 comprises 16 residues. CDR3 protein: CASSLDDSHHNYGYTF. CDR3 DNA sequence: TGTGCCAGCAGCTTAGACGACAGTCACCATAACTATGGCTACACCTTC.

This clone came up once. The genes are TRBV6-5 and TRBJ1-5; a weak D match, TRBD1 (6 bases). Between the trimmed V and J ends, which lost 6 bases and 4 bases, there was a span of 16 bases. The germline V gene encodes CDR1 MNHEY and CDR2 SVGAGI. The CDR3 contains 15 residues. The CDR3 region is CASSSIAGVNQPQHF. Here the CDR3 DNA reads TGTGCCAGCAGCAGCATTGCAGGGGTTAATCAGCCCCAGCATTTT.

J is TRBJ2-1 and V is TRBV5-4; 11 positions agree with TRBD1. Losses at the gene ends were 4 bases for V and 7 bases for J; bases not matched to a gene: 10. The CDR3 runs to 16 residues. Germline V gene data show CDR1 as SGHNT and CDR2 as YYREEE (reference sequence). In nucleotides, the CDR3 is TGTGCCAGCAGCCAACCCAACCGGGACAGGGGGAATGAGCAGTTCTTC. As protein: CASSQPNRDRGNEQFF.

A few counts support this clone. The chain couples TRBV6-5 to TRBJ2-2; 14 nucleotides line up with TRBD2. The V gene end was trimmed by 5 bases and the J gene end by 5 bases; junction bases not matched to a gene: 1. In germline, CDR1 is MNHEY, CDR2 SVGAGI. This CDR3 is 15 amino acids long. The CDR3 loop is CASSRLAGGTGELFF. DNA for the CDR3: TGTGCCAGCAGTAGACTAGCGGGGGGGACCGGGGAGCTGTTTTTT.

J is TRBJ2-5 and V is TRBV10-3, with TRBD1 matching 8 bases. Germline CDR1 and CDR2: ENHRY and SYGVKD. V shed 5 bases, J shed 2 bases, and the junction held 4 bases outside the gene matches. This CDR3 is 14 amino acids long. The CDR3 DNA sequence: TGTGCCATCAGTTCGACAGGGGTACAAGAGACCCAGTACTTC. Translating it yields CAISSTGVQETQYF.

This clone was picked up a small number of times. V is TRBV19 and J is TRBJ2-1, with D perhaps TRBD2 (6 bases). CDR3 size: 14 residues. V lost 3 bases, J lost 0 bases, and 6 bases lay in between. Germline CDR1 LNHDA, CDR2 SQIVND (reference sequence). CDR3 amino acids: CASSMTSSYNEQFF. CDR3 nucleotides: TGTGCCAGTAGTATGACTAGCTCCTACAATGAGCAGTTCTTC.

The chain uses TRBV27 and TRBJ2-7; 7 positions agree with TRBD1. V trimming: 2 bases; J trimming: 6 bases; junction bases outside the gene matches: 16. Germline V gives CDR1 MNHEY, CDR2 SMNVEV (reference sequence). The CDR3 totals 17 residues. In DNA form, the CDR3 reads TGTGCCAGCAGTTTAGGGCCTCGGCAGGGGGTACGTGGCGAGCAGTACTTC. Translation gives CASSLGPRQGVRGEQYF.

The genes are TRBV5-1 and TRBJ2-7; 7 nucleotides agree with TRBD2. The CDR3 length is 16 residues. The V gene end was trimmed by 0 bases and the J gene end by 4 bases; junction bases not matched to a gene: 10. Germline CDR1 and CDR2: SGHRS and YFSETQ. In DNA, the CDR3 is TGCGCCAGCAGCTTGGCAGGACTAGTCGAACGGTACGAGCAGTACTTC. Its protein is CASSLAGLVERYEQYF.

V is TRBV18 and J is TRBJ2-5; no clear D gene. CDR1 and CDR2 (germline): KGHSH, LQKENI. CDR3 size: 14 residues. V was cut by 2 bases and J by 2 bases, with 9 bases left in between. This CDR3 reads CASSPSLQQETQYF. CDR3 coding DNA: TGTGCCAGCTCACCAAGTTTGCAGCAAGAGACCCAGTACTTC.

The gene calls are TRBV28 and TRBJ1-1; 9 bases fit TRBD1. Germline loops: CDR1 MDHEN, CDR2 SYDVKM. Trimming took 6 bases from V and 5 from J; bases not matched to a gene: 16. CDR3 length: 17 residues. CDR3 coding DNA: TGTGCCAGCAGGGGTCCGGGACAGGGAACTTGGCGGACTGAAGCTTTCTTT. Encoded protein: CASRGPGQGTWRTEAFF.

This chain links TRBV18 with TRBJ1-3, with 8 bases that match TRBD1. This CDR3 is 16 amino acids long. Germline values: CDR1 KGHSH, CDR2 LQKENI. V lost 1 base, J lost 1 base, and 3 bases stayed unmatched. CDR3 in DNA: TGTGCCAGCTCACCACGGACAGGGAAATCTGGAAACACCATATATTTT. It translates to CASSPRTGKSGNTIYF.

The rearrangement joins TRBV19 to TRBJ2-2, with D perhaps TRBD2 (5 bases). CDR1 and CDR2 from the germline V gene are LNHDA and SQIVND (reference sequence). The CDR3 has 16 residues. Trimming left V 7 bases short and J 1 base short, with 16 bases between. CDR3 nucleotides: TGTGCCAGTACCCCCTCCAGACTACTGAACACCGGGGAGCTGTTTTTT. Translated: CASTPSRLLNTGELFF.

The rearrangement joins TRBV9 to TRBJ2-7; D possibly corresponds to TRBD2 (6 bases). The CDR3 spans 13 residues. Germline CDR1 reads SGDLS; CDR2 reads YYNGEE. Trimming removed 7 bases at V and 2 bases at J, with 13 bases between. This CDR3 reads CASSEGLTYEQYF. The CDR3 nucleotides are TGTGCCAGCTCGGAGGGCCTCACCTACGAGCAGTACTTC.

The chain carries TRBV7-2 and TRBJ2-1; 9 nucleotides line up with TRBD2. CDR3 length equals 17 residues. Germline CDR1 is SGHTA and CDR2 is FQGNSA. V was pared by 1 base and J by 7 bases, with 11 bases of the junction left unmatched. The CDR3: CASSLDRGGGARNEQFF. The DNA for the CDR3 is TGTGCCAGCAGCTTAGATCGAGGCGGGGGGGCCAGGAATGAGCAGTTCTTC.

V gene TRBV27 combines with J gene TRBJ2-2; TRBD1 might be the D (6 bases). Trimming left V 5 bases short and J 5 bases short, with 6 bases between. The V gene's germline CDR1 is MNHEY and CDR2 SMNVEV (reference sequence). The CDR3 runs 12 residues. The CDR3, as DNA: TGTGCCAGCAGTCAGGGGACCGGGGAGCTGTTTTTT. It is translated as CASSQGTGELFF.

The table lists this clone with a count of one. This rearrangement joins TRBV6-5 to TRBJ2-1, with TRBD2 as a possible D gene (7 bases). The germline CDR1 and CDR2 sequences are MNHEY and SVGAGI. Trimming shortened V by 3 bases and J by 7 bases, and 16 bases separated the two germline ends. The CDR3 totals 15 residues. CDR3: CASSYPPGGRNEQFF. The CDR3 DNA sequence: TGTGCCAGCAGTTATCCTCCCGGGGGGCGGAATGAGCAGTTCTTC.

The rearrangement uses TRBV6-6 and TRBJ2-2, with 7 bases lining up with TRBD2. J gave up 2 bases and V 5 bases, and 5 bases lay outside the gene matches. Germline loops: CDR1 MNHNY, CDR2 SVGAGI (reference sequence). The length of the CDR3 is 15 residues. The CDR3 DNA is TGTGCCAGCAGTCACCGGGACTATAACACCGGGGAGCTGTTTTTT. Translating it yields CASSHRDYNTGELFF.

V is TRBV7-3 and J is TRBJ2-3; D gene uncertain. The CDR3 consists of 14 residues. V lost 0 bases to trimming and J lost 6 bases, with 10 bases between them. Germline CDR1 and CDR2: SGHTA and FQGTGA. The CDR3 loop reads CASSLTPPSDTQYF. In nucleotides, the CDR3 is TGTGCCAGCAGCTTAACTCCCCCATCCGATACGCAGTATTTT.